This TCR beta chain was captured by sequencing in a study of blood T cell repertoires in COVID-19. The method was immunoSEQ multiplex PCR; TCRdb's version includes in-frame clones alone and lacks a portion of them. The sample lists about 59,000 clones, about 93% occurring once. The V gene's germline CDR1 is SGHNT and CDR2 YYREEE (reference sequence). Trimming cost V 4 bases and J 0 bases, with 13 bases left between them. The CDR3 spans 16 residues. This clone was recorded a few times. This sequence originates from a man older than 75 with acute or convalescent COVID-19. The sample was peripheral blood. The chain links TRBV5-4 to TRBJ2-2; D may be TRBD2 (7 bases). The CDR3 coding sequence is TGTGCCAGCAGCCCTCGCGGGGGCCCGAACACCGGGGAGCTGTTTTTT. Protein sequence: CASSPRGGPNTGELFF.